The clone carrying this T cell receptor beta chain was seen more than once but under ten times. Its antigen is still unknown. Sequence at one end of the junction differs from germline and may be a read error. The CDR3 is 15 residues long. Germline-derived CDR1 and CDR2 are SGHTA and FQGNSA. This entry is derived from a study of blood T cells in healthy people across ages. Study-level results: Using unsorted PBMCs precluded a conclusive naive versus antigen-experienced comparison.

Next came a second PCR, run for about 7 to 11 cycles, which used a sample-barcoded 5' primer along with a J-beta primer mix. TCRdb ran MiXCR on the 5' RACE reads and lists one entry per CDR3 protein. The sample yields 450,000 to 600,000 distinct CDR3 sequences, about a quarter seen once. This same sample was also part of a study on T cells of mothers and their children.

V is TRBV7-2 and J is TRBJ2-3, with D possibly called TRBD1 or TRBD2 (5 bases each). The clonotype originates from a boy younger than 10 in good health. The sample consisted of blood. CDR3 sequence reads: CASSLLRLGDDTQYF. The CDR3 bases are TGCGCCAGCAGCTTACTCCGGCTTGGGGACGATACGCAGTATTTT.